This T cell receptor (beta chain) was identified in a study of blood T cell repertoires in COVID-19. This clone was observed a few times. At one end the junction does not follow the germline gene, possibly because of a read error. The CDR3 contains 13 residues. CDR1 and CDR2 (germline): SSHAT, FNYEAQ (reference sequence). Authors' processing steps: Nucleated cell counts were estimated from reference gene primer amplification. Sequenced by immunoSEQ multiplex PCR; TCRdb stores in-frame clones only, minus some. D and trimming were read from the DNA, whereas the V and J calls and clone size are those reported in that table. The table shows 130,000 or so clones, with more than 80% occurring only once.

The gene calls are TRBV7-7 and TRBJ2-7; possible D gene TRBD2, 5 bases. Sequenced: peripheral blood. The sequence was collected from a human donor in a cohort sampled during active COVID-19. CDR3 amino acids: CASSSAEKYEQYF. The CDR3 nucleotides read TGTGCTAGCAGCTCAGCGGAGAAATACGAGCAGTACTTC. Filled out from reference TRBV7-7 and TRBJ2-7, the complete variable domain reads GAGVSQSPRYKVTKRGQDVTLRCDPISSHATLYWYQQALGQGPEFLTYFNYEAQPDKSGLPSDRFSAERPEGSISTLTIQRTEQRDSAMYRCASSSAEKYEQYFGPGTRLTVT.